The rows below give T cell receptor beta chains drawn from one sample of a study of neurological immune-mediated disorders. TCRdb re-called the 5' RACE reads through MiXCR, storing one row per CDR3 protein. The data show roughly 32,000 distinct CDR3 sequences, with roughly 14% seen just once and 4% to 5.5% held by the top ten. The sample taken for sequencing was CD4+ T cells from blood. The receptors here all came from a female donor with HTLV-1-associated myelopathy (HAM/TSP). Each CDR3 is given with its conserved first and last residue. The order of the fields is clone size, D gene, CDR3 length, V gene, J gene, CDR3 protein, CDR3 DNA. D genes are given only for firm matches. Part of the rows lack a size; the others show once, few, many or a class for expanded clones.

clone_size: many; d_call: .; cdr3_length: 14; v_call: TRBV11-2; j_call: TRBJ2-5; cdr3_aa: CASSLVPGGETQYF; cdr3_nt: TGTGCCAGCAGCTTAGTCCCAGGGGGGGAGACCCAGTACTTC
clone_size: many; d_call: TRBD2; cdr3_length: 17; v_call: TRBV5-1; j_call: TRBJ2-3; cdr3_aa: CASSQQGLGLAGTTQYF; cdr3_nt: TGCGCCAGCAGCCAACAGGGGTTAGGACTAGCGGGGACTACGCAGTATTTT
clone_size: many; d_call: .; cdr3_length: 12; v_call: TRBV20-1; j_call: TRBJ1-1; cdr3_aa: CSATDGYTEAFF; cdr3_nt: TGCAGTGCTACGGACGGCTACACTGAAGCTTTCTTT
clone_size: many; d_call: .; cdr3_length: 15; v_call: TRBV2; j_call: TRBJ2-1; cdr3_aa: CASSVQLSSYNEQFF; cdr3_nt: TGTGCCAGCAGCGTCCAACTTAGCTCCTACAATGAGCAGTTCTTC
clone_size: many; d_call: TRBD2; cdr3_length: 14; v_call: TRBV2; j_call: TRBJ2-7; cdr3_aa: CASTISGGSYEQYF; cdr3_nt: TGTGCCAGCACTATTAGCGGGGGCTCGTACGAGCAGTACTTC
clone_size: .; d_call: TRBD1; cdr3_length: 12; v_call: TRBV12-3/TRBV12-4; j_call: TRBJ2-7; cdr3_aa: CATGQGPYEQYF; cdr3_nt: TGTGCCACCGGACAGGGTCCCTACGAGCAGTACTTC
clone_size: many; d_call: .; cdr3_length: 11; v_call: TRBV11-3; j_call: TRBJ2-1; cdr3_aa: CASSYLHEQFF; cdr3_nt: TGTGCCAGCAGCTATTTGCATGAGCAGTTCTTC
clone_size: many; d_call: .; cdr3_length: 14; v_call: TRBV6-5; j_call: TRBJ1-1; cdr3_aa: CASSYSGGDTEAFF; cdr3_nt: TGTGCCAGCAGTTACTCGGGGGGGGACACTGAAGCTTTCTTT
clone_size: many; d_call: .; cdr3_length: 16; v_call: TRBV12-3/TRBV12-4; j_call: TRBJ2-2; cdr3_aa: CASSLVSGLYTGELFF; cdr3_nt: TGTGCCAGCAGTTTGGTCTCCGGACTGTACACCGGGGAGCTGTTTTTT
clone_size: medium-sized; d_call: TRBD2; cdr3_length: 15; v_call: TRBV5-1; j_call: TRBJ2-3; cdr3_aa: CASSLSSGGADTQYF; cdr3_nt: TGCGCCAGCAGCCTCTCTAGCGGCGGCGCAGATACGCAGTATTTT
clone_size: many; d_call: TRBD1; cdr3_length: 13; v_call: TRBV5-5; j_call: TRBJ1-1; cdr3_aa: CASSLTGMAEAFF; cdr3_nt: TGTGCCAGCAGCCTGACAGGGATGGCTGAAGCTTTCTTT
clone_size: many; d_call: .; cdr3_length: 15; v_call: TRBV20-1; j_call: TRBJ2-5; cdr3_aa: CSARIQVAGSGTQYF; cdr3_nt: TGCAGTGCTAGAATTCAGGTTGCCGGCTCAGGGACCCAGTACTTC
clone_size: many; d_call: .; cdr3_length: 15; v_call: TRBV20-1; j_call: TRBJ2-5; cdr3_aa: CSARLLRPPQETQYF; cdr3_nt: TGCAGTGCTAGACTCTTAAGGCCCCCCCAAGAGACCCAGTACTTC
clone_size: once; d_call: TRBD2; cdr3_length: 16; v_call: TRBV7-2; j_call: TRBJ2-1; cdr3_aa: CASSLTRGGVADTQFF; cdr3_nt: TGTGCCAGCAGCTTAACCCGGGGGGGCGTGGCAGATACGCAGTTCTTC
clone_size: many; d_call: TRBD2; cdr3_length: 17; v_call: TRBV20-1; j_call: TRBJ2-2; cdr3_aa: CSARVLQREGQSGELFF; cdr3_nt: TGCAGTGCTAGAGTGTTGCAGCGGGAGGGCCAGAGCGGGGAGCTGTTTTTT
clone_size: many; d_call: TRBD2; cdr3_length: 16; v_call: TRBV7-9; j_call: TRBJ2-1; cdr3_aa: CASSSPLAGVHNEQFF; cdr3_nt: TGTGCCAGCAGCTCCCCCCTAGCGGGAGTCCACAATGAGCAGTTCTTC
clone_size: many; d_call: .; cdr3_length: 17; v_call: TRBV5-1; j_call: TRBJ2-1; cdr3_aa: CASSLEFGGTTPNEQFF; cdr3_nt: TGCGCCAGCAGCTTGGAGTTCGGCGGGACAACACCCAATGAGCAGTTCTTC
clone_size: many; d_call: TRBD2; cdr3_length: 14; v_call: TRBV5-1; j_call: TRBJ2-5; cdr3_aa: CASRRSGVGETQYF; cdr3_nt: TGCGCCAGCAGACGGAGCGGGGTCGGAGAGACCCAGTACTTC
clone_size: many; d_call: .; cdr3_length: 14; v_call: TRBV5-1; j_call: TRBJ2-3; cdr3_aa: CASSAAQATDTQYF; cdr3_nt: TGCGCCAGCAGCGCCGCACAGGCCACAGATACGCAGTATTTT
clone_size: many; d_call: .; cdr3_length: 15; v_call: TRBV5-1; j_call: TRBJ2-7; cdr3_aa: CASSLAGLDSYEQYF; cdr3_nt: TGCGCCAGCAGCTTGGCCGGGCTAGACTCCTACGAGCAGTACTTC
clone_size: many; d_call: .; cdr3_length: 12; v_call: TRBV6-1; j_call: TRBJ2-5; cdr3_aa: CASSEAGETQYF; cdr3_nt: TGTGCCAGCAGTGAAGCCGGAGAGACCCAGTACTTC
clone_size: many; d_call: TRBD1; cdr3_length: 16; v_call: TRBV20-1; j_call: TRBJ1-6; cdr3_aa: CSARERAGGKGSPLHF; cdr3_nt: TGCAGTGCTAGAGAACGGGCAGGGGGGAAGGGATCACCCCTCCACTTT
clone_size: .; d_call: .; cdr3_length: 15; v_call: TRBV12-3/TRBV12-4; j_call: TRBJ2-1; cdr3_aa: CASRSRVAYYNEQFF; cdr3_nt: TGTGCCAGCAGATCCCGGGTAGCTTACTACAATGAGCAGTTCTTC
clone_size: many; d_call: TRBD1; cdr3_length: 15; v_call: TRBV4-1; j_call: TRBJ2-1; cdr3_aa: CASSRGQGAGNEQFF; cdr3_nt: TGCGCCAGCAGCCGCGGACAGGGGGCGGGAAATGAGCAGTTCTTC
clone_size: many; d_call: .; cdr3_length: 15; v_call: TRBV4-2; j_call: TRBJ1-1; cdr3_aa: CASSQDQGQNTEAFF; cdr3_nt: TGTGCCAGCAGCCAAGATCAGGGTCAGAACACTGAAGCTTTCTTT
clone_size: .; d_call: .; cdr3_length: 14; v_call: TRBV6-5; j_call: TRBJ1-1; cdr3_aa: CASSDGDGPTEAFF; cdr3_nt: TGTGCCAGCAGTGACGGGGACGGGCCCACTGAAGCTTTCTTT
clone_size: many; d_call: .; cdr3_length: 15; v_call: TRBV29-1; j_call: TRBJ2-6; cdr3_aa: CSVVGDHSGANVLTF; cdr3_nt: TGCAGCGTTGTAGGGGACCACTCTGGGGCCAACGTCCTGACTTTC
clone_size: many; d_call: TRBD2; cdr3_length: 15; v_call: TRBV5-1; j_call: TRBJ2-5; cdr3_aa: CASSLGPGLAETQYF; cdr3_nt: TGCGCCAGCAGCTTGGGGCCGGGACTAGCGGAGACCCAGTACTTC
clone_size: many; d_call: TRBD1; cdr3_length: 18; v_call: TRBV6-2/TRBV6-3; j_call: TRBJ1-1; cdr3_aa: CASSLRQGMGIMNTEAFF; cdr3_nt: TGTGCCAGCTCCCTTCGACAGGGTATGGGTATCATGAACACTGAAGCTTTCTTT
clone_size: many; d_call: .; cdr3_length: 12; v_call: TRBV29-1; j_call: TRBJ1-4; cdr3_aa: CSARDGNEKLFF; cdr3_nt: TGCAGCGCCCGGGACGGGAATGAAAAACTGTTTTTT
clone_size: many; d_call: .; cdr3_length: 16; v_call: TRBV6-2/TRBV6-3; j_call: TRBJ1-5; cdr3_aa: CASSYGSGSPNQPQHF; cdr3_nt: TGTGCCAGCAGTTACGGTAGCGGGTCTCCCAATCAGCCCCAGCATTTT
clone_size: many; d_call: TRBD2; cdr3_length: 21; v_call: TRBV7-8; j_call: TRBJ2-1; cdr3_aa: CASSPHRPGTSGSTSYNEQFF; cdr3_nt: TGTGCCAGCAGCCCCCATAGGCCTGGGACTAGCGGGTCTACGTCCTACAATGAGCAGTTCTTC
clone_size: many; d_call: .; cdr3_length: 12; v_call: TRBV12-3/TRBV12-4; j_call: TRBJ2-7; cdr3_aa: CASSPSSYEQYF; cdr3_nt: TGTGCCAGCAGTCCGAGCTCCTACGAGCAGTACTTC
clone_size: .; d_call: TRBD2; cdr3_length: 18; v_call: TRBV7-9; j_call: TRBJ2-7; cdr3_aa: CASSLAVSGRAHSYEQYF; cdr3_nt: TGTGCCAGCAGCTTAGCCGTTAGCGGGAGGGCCCACTCCTACGAGCAGTACTTC
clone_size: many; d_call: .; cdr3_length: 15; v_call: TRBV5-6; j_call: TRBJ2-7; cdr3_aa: CASSLGDRGSYEQYF; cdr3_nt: TGTGCCAGCAGCTTAGGAGATAGGGGGTCCTACGAGCAGTACTTC
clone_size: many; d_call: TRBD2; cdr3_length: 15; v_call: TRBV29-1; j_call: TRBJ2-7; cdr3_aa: CSVEDGRGGSYEQYF; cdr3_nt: TGCAGCGTTGAAGATGGTCGGGGGGGGTCCTACGAGCAGTACTTC
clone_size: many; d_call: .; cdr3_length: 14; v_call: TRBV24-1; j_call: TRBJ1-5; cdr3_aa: CATSNRELGQPQHF; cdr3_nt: TGTGCCACCAGTAACAGGGAGCTAGGTCAGCCCCAGCATTTT
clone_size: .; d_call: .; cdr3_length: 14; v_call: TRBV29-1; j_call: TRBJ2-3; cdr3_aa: CGVRLSGVTDTQYF; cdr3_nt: TGTGGCGTCCGGCTATCGGGGGTCACAGATACGCAGTATTTT
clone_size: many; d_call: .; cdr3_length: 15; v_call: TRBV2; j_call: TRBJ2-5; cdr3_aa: CASRAEGGGQETQYF; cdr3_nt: TGTGCCAGCAGGGCGGAGGGGGGGGGACAAGAGACCCAGTACTTC
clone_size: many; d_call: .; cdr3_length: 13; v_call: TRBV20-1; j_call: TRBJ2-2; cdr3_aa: CSARKENTGELFF; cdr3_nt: TGCAGTGCCCGTAAGGAAAACACCGGGGAGCTGTTTTTT
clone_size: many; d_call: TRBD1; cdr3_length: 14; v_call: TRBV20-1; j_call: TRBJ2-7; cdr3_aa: CSARDDRDEGEQYF; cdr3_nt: TGCAGTGCTAGAGATGACAGGGATGAAGGCGAGCAGTACTTC
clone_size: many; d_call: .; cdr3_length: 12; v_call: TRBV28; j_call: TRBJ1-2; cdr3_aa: CASSFLGAGYTF; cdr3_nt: TGTGCCAGCAGTTTTCTTGGGGCTGGCTACACCTTC
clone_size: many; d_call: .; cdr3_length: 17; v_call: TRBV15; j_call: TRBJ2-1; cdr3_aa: CATSRPWAGGKLNEQFF; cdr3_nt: TGTGCCACCAGCAGGCCCTGGGCAGGGGGGAAACTAAATGAGCAGTTCTTC
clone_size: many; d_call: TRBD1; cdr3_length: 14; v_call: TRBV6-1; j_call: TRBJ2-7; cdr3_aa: CASLDRGYSYEQYF; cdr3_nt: TGTGCCAGTCTGGACAGGGGATATTCCTACGAGCAGTACTTC
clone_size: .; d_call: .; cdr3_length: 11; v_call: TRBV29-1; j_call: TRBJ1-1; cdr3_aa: CSVLPNTEAFF; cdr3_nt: TGCAGCGTTCTCCCGAACACTGAAGCTTTCTTT
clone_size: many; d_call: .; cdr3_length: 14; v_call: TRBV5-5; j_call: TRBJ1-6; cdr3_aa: CASSYGSTGSPLHF; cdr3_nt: TGTGCCAGCAGCTACGGTTCTACGGGCTCACCCCTCCACTTT
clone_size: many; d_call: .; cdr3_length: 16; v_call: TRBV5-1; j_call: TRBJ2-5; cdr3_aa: CASSLGTQLYQETQYF; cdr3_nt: TGCGCCAGCAGCCTCGGGACGCAGCTGTACCAAGAGACCCAGTACTTC
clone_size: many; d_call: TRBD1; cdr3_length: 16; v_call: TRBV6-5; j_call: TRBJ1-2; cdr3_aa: CASRDLDRARVGGYTF; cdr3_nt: TGTGCCAGCAGAGACCTGGACAGGGCCCGGGTCGGTGGCTACACCTTC
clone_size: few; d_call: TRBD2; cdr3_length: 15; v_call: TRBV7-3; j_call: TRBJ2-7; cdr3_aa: CASSIGTSGKYEQYF; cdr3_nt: TGTGCCAGCAGCATTGGGACTAGCGGAAAGTACGAGCAGTACTTC
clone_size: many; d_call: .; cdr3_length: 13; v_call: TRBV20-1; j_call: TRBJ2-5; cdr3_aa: CSAMGNRGETQYF; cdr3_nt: TGCAGTGCTATGGGGAACCGGGGAGAGACCCAGTACTTC
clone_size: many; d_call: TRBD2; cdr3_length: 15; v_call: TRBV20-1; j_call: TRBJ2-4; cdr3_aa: CSARDPLAGGNIQYF; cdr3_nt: TGCAGTGCTAGAGATCCACTAGCGGGCGGAAACATTCAGTACTTC
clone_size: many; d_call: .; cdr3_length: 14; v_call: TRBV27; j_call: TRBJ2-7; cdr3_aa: CASSLSYNSYEQYF; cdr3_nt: TGTGCCAGCAGTTTATCATACAACTCCTACGAGCAGTACTTC
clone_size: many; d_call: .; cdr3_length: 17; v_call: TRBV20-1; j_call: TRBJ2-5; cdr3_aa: CSARGADPGWVQETQYF; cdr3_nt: TGCAGTGCTAGAGGGGCGGATCCAGGCTGGGTGCAAGAGACCCAGTACTTC